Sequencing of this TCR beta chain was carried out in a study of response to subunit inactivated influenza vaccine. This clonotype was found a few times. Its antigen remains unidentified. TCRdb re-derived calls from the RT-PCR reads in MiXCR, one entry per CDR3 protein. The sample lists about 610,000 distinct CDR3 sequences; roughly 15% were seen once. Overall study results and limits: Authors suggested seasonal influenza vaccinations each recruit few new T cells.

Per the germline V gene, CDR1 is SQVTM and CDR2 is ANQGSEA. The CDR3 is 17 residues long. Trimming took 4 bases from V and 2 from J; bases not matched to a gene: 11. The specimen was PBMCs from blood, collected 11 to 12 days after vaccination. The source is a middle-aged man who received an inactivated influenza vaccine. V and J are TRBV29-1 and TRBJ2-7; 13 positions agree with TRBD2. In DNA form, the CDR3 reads TGCAGCGTTGTGAGAACTAGCGGGGGGGCGCCCCCCTACGAGCAGTACTTC. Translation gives CSVVRTSGGAPPYEQYF.